The 29 T cell receptor beta chains in this list originate from one sample, sequenced in a study of CD8 T cells in ankylosing spondylitis. Via MiXCR, TCRdb re-called the 5' RACE reads, giving one row per CDR3 protein. Of about 160,000 distinct CDR3 sequences detected, about 16% appear once; the ten largest clones hold approximately 7.6%. Sequencing used blood, either unsorted or a sorted T cell fraction (not recorded which). The origin of the receptors is a male donor with ankylosing spondylitis or in good health (not recorded which).

The table lists this clonotype with a few counts. The chain links TRBV6-1 to TRBJ1-1, with a possible D match to TRBD1 (5 bases). With 6 bases removed from V and 2 bases from J, the gap between germline ends came to 16 bases. The CDR3 is 15 amino acids. Germline V gene data show CDR1 as MNHNS and CDR2 as SASEGT. The CDR3 reads CASSLATVGNTEAFF. The CDR3 DNA reads TGTGCCAGCAGCCTCGCGACAGTGGGTAACACTGAAGCTTTCTTT.

J is TRBJ2-1 and V is TRBV28; 7 bases agree with TRBD2. The CDR3 has 15 residues. The germline gives CDR1 MDHEN, CDR2 SYDVKM. With V trimmed by 4 bases and J by 14 bases, 17 bases remained unmatched. The DNA for the CDR3 is TGTGCCAGCAGTTCTCTAGCGGCGCCTCAGGTGGCGGAGTTCTTC. Its protein product is CASSSLAAPQVAEFF. Full variable domain (missing parts from reference TRBV28 and TRBJ2-1): DVKVTQSSRYLVKRTGEKVFLECVQDMDHENMFWYRQDPGLGLRLIYFSYDVKMKEKGDIPEGYSVSREKKERFSLILESASTNQTSMYLCASSSLAAPQVAEFFGPGTRLTVL.

This sequence joins TRBV18 and TRBJ2-1, with 9 bases matching TRBD2. The CDR3 consists of 14 residues. J gave up 8 bases and V 6 bases, and 8 bases lay outside the gene matches. Germline values: CDR1 KGHSH, CDR2 LQKENI. The CDR3: CASSSQASGDEQFF. The CDR3 nucleotides read TGTGCCAGCTCCTCCCAAGCTAGCGGGGATGAGCAGTTCTTC.

This clonotype was seen at least ten times. This rearrangement joins TRBV20-1 to TRBJ2-2; 8 bases fit TRBD1. Germline-derived CDR1 and CDR2 are DFQATT and SNEGSKA (reference sequence). V lost 0 bases and J lost 7; bases outside the gene matches: 7. The CDR3 length is 15 residues. The CDR3 nucleotides read TGCAGTGCTAGAGATCGGCAGGGGGCGGGCGGGGAGCTGTTTTTT. It specifies CSARDRQGAGGELFF.

In this sample, this clonotype turned up many times. V usage is TRBV5-1 and J usage is TRBJ2-1; 14 positions agree with TRBD2. CDR1 and CDR2 (germline): SGHRS, YFSETQ. J was trimmed by 2 bases and V by 0 bases; bases with no gene match: 7. CDR3 length equals 19 residues. CDR3 residues: CASSLGLAGGQGPYNEQFF. CDR3 DNA: TGCGCCAGCAGCTTGGGACTAGCGGGAGGGCAAGGGCCCTACAATGAGCAGTTCTTC. Looking up the rest from reference TRBV5-1 and TRBJ2-1 gives the full variable domain: KAGVTQTPRYLIKTRGQQVTLSCSPISGHRSVSWYQQTPGQGLQFLFEYFSETQRNKGNFPGRFSGRQFSNSRSEMNVSTLELGDSALYLCASSLGLAGGQGPYNEQFFGPGTRLTVL.

This clonotype was observed a few times. The J gene is TRBJ1-4, the V gene TRBV28; D ambiguous. Germline V gene data show CDR1 as MDHEN and CDR2 as SYDVKM. The CDR3 extends over 15 amino acids. V lost 6 bases, J lost 2 bases, and 13 bases lay in between. This chain's CDR3 is CASSFRAGTNEKLFF. The CDR3 DNA is TGTGCCAGCAGCTTCCGGGCTGGCACTAATGAAAAACTGTTTTTT.

The chain links TRBV20-1 to TRBJ1-1, with unresolved D. Germline CDR1 and CDR2: DFQATT and SNEGSKA (reference sequence). V was shortened by 1 base and J by 0 bases, with 18 bases between the two germline ends. The CDR3 covers 17 residues. CDR3 protein: CSARATYSKRLNTEAFF. Written as DNA, the CDR3 is TGCAGTGCTAGAGCTACCTACAGCAAACGCTTGAACACTGAAGCTTTCTTT.

The sample holds many counts of this clonotype. V is TRBV5-1 and J is TRBJ2-7; TRBD1 matches 10 bases. CDR3 length: 15 residues. Germline lookup yields CDR1 SGHRS and CDR2 YFSETQ. The J segment lost 2 bases and the V segment lost 2 bases, leaving 4 bases of the junction unmatched. In nucleotides, the CDR3 is TGCGCCAGCAGCTTCCTCGACAGGGGGCCCTACGAGCAGTACTTC. It is translated as CASSFLDRGPYEQYF.

This clonotype was found many times. The rearrangement uses TRBV10-3 and TRBJ1-1, with a tentative D call TRBD1 (6 bases). This CDR3 spans 16 amino acids. V gave up 3 bases and J gave up 1 base, with 15 bases separating them. Germline V gene sequence: CDR1 ENHRY, CDR2 SYGVKD. The CDR3 spells CAISEPLGQSNTEAFF. CDR3 sequence (DNA): TGTGCCATCAGTGAACCACTTGGACAGTCGAACACTGAAGCTTTCTTT.

At least ten counts were recorded for this clonotype. The rearrangement links TRBV9 to TRBJ2-7; 8 nucleotides line up with TRBD1. Germline CDR1 reads SGDLS; CDR2 reads YYNGEE. The V gene end was trimmed by 4 bases and the J gene end by 4 bases; junction bases not matched to a gene: 10. The CDR3 is 15 residues long. The CDR3 DNA is TGTGCCAGCAGCCCCCCGACAGGGGCGGTTTACGAGCAGTACTTC. Encoded protein: CASSPPTGAVYEQYF.

This chain links TRBV7-2 with TRBJ2-2; 7 bases align to TRBD2. The germline V gene has CDR1 SGHTA and CDR2 FQGNSA. The CDR3 sequence is 16 residues long. With V trimmed by 2 bases and J by 6 bases, 9 bases remained unmatched. CDR3 bases: TGTGCCAGCAGCTTATTAGAGAGCGGGATCGCCGGGGAGCTGTTTTTT. It is translated as CASSLLESGIAGELFF.

This clonotype was seen only a few times. The chain has TRBV5-1 and TRBJ2-1, with D possibly matching TRBD1 (6 bases). There are 16 residues in the CDR3. Per the germline V gene, CDR1 is SGHRS and CDR2 is YFSETQ. The V gene lost 5 bases and the J gene lost 3 bases, with 18 bases spanning the gap. DNA for the CDR3: TGCGCCAGCAGTTGGGTTACAGGGATGGTCTACAATGAGCAGTTCTTC. Translation: CASSWVTGMVYNEQFF.

This clonotype has at least ten counts. The V and J genes are TRBV11-3 and TRBJ2-3; D may be TRBD1 (5 bases). The CDR3 is made up of 15 amino acids. Germline CDR1 is SGHNT and CDR2 is YENEEA. V was clipped by 3 bases and J by 5 bases, with 15 bases between them. The CDR3 DNA reads as TGTGCCAGCAGCTTTAGGGGCCAATCGGGAGATACGCAGTATTTT. Translating it yields CASSFRGQSGDTQYF.

At least ten counts were recorded for this clonotype. The DNA for the CDR3 is TGTGCCAGCTCGGGTCCTAGCGGGGTCACAGATACGCAGTATTTT. Residues: CASSGPSGVTDTQYF. This chain links TRBV28 with TRBJ2-3; 9 nucleotides line up with TRBD2. Trimming at V came to 8 bases and at J to 2 bases, leaving 8 bases not matched to a gene. Germline V gene data show CDR1 as MDHEN and CDR2 as SYDVKM. The CDR3 runs to 15 residues.

Ten or more counts support this clonotype. V gene TRBV6-1 combines with J gene TRBJ2-1; perhaps TRBD2 as D (5 bases). The germline V gene encodes CDR1 MNHNS and CDR2 SASEGT. This CDR3 spans 13 amino acids. The V end was cut by 6 bases, the J end by 3 bases, with 9 bases between. Here the CDR3 DNA reads TGTGCCAGCAGGCCCGCGGGCTACAATGAGCAGTTCTTC. Amino acid sequence: CASRPAGYNEQFF.

This clonotype was seen ten or more times. V usage is TRBV28 and J usage is TRBJ2-2; 9 nucleotides agree with TRBD2. V dropped 6 bases and J dropped 7; count of bases not matched to a gene: 18. Germline CDR1 and CDR2: MDHEN and SYDVKM. The CDR3 has 18 amino acids. CDR3 loop: CASSSPIGAGGQSGELFF. The CDR3, as DNA: TGTGCCAGCAGCTCCCCGATAGGAGCGGGAGGCCAAAGCGGGGAGCTGTTTTTT.

Only a few counts were recorded for this clonotype. For the CDR3, the DNA is TGTGCCAGCAGTCTTAGCGGGATACTCAATGAGCAGTTCTTC. Encoded protein: CASSLSGILNEQFF. The chain couples TRBV28 to TRBJ2-1; 8 positions match TRBD2. V lost 5 bases to trimming and J lost 6 bases; unmatched junction nucleotides: 6. CDR3 length: 14 amino acids. Germline V gene data show CDR1 as MDHEN and CDR2 as SYDVKM.

The chain joins TRBV28 to TRBJ1-5, with D tentatively TRBD1 (5 bases). The V end was cut by 2 bases, the J end by 9 bases, with 17 bases between. The CDR3 has 15 residues. CDR1 is MDHEN and CDR2 is SYDVKM in the germline V gene. CDR3 sequence (DNA): TGTGCCAGCAGTTTAGCTGGGAGGGGAAATAGGCCCCAGCATTTT. Protein product: CASSLAGRGNRPQHF.

This clonotype has ten or more counts. V is TRBV12-3 or TRBV12-4 and J is TRBJ1-3, with 7 bases aligning to TRBD1. The V and J ends lost 5 bases and 0 bases, in that order; junction bases with no gene match: 4. The CDR3 extends over 15 amino acids. The CDR3 bases are TGTGCCAGCAGTCCGGGACAGACCTCTGGAAACACCATATATTTT. Translated, it gives CASSPGQTSGNTIYF.

The gene calls are TRBV28 and TRBJ2-1; TRBD2 matches at 10 bases. The V gene end was trimmed by 6 bases and the J gene end by 3 bases; junction bases not matched to a gene: 17. Germline V gene lookup returns CDR1 MDHEN and CDR2 SYDVKM. The CDR3 is 19 residues long. The CDR3 is CASRTGTPGLADDYNEQFF. The CDR3 bases are TGTGCCAGCAGAACCGGGACACCTGGACTAGCGGATGACTACAATGAGCAGTTCTTC.

This chain connects TRBV20-1 to TRBJ1-6; D possibly corresponds to TRBD1 (5 bases). Looked up from germline, CDR1 is DFQATT and CDR2 is SNEGSKA (reference sequence). The V end was cut by 0 bases, the J end by 11 bases, with 17 bases between. The CDR3 is 15 amino acids. The CDR3 DNA is TGCAGTGCTAGAGAATCGGTCAGGGTTTATGCACCCCTCCACTTT. It specifies CSARESVRVYAPLHF.

This clonotype was seen a handful of times. V usage is TRBV20-1 and J usage is TRBJ2-1; 7 bases line up with TRBD2. This CDR3 spans 14 amino acids. Germline V gives CDR1 DFQATT, CDR2 SNEGSKA (reference sequence). With 1 base clipped from V and 4 bases from J, the junction kept 4 bases outside the gene matches. This CDR3 is CSARGASGYNEQFF. The CDR3 bases are TGCAGTGCTAGAGGGGCTAGCGGATACAATGAGCAGTTCTTC.

This clonotype was seen repeatedly, ten times or more. The chain combines TRBV7-9 with TRBJ2-3, with 7 bases that match TRBD2. The CDR3 runs to 17 residues. V lost 4 bases to trimming and J lost 1 base; unmatched junction nucleotides: 11. CDR1 and CDR2 (germline): SEHNR, FQNEAQ (reference sequence). The CDR3 protein is CASSSRRAGDRTDTQYF. CDR3 nucleotide sequence: TGTGCCAGCAGCTCCCGTCGGGCGGGAGACCGCACAGATACGCAGTATTTT.

The V and J genes are TRBV18 and TRBJ2-5; D is possibly TRBD2 (6 bases). Germline-derived CDR1 and CDR2 are KGHSH and LQKENI. There are 14 residues in the CDR3. Trimming cost V 7 bases and J 1 base, with 13 bases left between them. For the CDR3, the DNA is TGTGCCAGCTTCCCGAAGCGGGTCCAAGAGACCCAGTACTTC. Amino acids: CASFPKRVQETQYF.

This chain connects TRBV7-9 to TRBJ2-1, with 11 bases matching TRBD2. The CDR3 has 15 amino acids. Germline V gene data show CDR1 as SEHNR and CDR2 as FQNEAQ (reference sequence). V trimming: 3 bases; J trimming: 7 bases; junction bases outside the gene matches: 5. The CDR3 reads CASSFTSGSGNEQFF. DNA of the CDR3: TGTGCCAGCAGCTTCACTAGCGGGAGCGGTAATGAGCAGTTCTTC.

This clonotype was detected only a few times. The chain employs TRBV29-1 and TRBJ2-6, with D perhaps matching TRBD1 (6 bases). V lost 6 bases to trimming and J lost 0 bases, with 18 bases between them. Germline CDR1 and CDR2: SQVTM and ANQGSEA. The CDR3 is made up of 17 amino acids. The CDR3 sequence is CSVETGLFTSGANVLTF. Here the CDR3 DNA reads TGCAGCGTAGAAACAGGGTTGTTCACCTCTGGGGCCAACGTCCTGACTTTC.

This clonotype was seen only a few times. The chain uses TRBV13 and TRBJ2-2; D gene uncertain. Trimming stripped 9 bases from V and 5 bases from J, with 13 bases between. The germline gives CDR1 PRHDT, CDR2 FYEKMQ (reference sequence). The CDR3 sequence is 13 residues long. As DNA, the CDR3 is TGTGCCAGTCGTCGGGCGAGGACCGGGGAGCTGTTTTTT. As protein: CASRRARTGELFF.

The CDR3 protein is CASSLSRLSSYEQYF. CDR3 DNA: TGTGCCAGCAGCTTATCTAGGCTGAGCTCCTACGAGCAGTACTTC. The chain couples TRBV11-2 to TRBJ2-7; D is ambiguous. Germline assignment: CDR1 SGHAT and CDR2 FQNNGV. With 2 bases removed from V and 0 bases from J, the gap between germline ends came to 11 bases. The CDR3 is 15 residues long.

This chain joins TRBV18 and TRBJ2-1, with 8 bases that match TRBD2. After removal of 3 bases from V and 5 bases from J, the junction contained 6 bases not matched to a gene. The CDR3 sequence is 15 residues long. Germline V gene sequence: CDR1 KGHSH, CDR2 LQKENI. CDR3 sequence reads: CASSPPSGPHNEQFF. The CDR3 DNA sequence: TGTGCCAGCTCACCCCCTAGCGGGCCCCACAATGAGCAGTTCTTC.